This entry lists 22 T cell receptor beta chains sequenced from one sample in a study of T cell responses to AZD1222 COVID-19 vaccine. The protocol was immunoSEQ multiplex PCR, while the TCRdb copy is restricted to in-frame clones and leaves out a portion. The table has more than 95,000 clones, 82% seen once; the top ten hold 5%. The specimen comprised peripheral blood, sampled on day 0 of AZD1222 vaccination. All receptors come from an adult in good health.

The chain couples TRBV6-5 to TRBJ2-1; weak D call: TRBD2 (6 bases). Between the trimmed V and J ends, which lost 2 bases and 2 bases, there was a span of 13 bases. This CDR3 is 16 amino acids long. Germline V CDR1 and CDR2: MNHEY, SVGAGI. The CDR3 protein is CASSYDQGGTYNEQFF. Written as DNA, the CDR3 is TGTGCCAGCAGTTACGATCAGGGAGGAACCTACAATGAGCAGTTCTTC.

The genes are TRBV6-2 or TRBV6-3 and TRBJ2-7, with no clear D. With 2 bases removed from V and 0 bases from J, the gap between germline ends came to 17 bases. This CDR3 comprises 17 residues. CDR1 is MNHEY, CDR2 SVGEGT, per germline. The CDR3 DNA sequence: TGTGCCAGCAGTTACAGCTGGGCACTCTCTGCCTCCTACGAGCAGTACTTC. It is translated as CASSYSWALSASYEQYF.

This clone was counted between two and nine times. The V gene is TRBV12-3 or TRBV12-4, the J gene TRBJ2-3, with D tentatively TRBD1 (5 bases). V was shortened by 5 bases and J by 11 bases, with 14 bases between the two germline ends. This CDR3 comprises 12 residues. The CDR3 nucleotides read TGTGCCAGCAGTCTGGGCCTCCAGGGGCAGTATTTT. Its translation is CASSLGLQGQYF.

This chain uses TRBV7-2 with TRBJ2-7, with D unresolved. With 6 bases removed from V and 4 bases from J, the gap between germline ends came to 13 bases. Germline V CDR1 and CDR2: SGHTA, FQGNSA. The CDR3 length is 13 residues. CDR3 region: CASSFGRKYEQYF. DNA for the CDR3: TGTGCCAGCAGTTTCGGACGGAAATACGAGCAGTACTTC.

On this clone itself: Additional DNA sequences in this sample encode the identical CDR3. The V and J genes are TRBV18 and TRBJ1-2; weak D call: TRBD1 (5 bases). Germline V CDR1 and CDR2: KGHSH, LQKENI. Trimming cost V 3 bases and J 8 bases, with 10 bases left between them. The CDR3 loop spans 12 amino acids. As DNA, the CDR3 is TGTGCCAGCTCACCGGGGGAGGAAGGCTACACCTTC. Amino acid sequence: CASSPGEEGYTF.

V is TRBV11-2 and J is TRBJ1-4; 10 bases map to TRBD1. The CDR3 loop spans 16 amino acids. V shed 5 bases, J shed 8 bases, and the junction held 11 bases outside the gene matches. Looked up from germline, CDR1 is SGHAT and CDR2 is FQNNGV. Here the CDR3 reads CASSGARQGAGEKLFF. CDR3 nucleotide sequence: TGTGCCAGCAGCGGTGCTCGACAGGGGGCCGGGGAAAAACTGTTTTTT.

The J gene is TRBJ2-7, the V gene TRBV30; TRBD2 matches at 8 bases. J lost 2 bases, V lost 6 bases, and 15 bases had no gene match. This CDR3 region has 16 residues. Germline V lookup: CDR1 GTSNPN, CDR2 SVGIG (reference sequence). The CDR3 DNA follows: TGTGCCTGTCCTCCGGCAAGCGGGGGTCCCCCCTACGAGCAGTACTTC. Its translation is CACPPASGGPPYEQYF.

The gene calls are TRBV4-3 and TRBJ1-1; D uncertain. Looked up from germline, CDR1 is LGHNA and CDR2 is YSLEER. The CDR3 extends over 13 amino acids. The germline V and J ends were trimmed by 0 bases and 6 bases, with 8 bases remaining between them. For the CDR3, the DNA is TGCGCCAGCAGCCAAGATCAGTATTCTGAAGCTTTCTTT. Translated: CASSQDQYSEAFF.

This chain uses TRBV5-1 with TRBJ2-6, with 9 bases that match TRBD1. After removal of 4 bases from V and 4 bases from J, the junction contained 9 bases not matched to a gene. Germline V gene data show CDR1 as SGHRS and CDR2 as YFSETQ. CDR3 length: 17 amino acids. In DNA form, the CDR3 reads TGCGCCAGCAGCAGGGACAGGGACGCATCCGGGGCCAACGTCCTGACTTTC. Its protein product is CASSRDRDASGANVLTF.

The chain combines TRBV4-2 with TRBJ1-1; weak D call: TRBD1 (6 bases). Per the germline V gene, CDR1 is LGHNA and CDR2 is YNFKEQ. The CDR3 contains 18 residues. The germline V and J ends were trimmed by 0 bases and 2 bases, with 19 bases remaining between them. The chain's CDR3 is CASSQDPFQGIGNTEAFF. Written as DNA, the CDR3 is TGTGCCAGCAGCCAAGATCCATTCCAGGGGATCGGCAACACTGAAGCTTTCTTT.

This rearrangement joins TRBV5-6 to TRBJ1-1; D remains unclear. CDR1 is SGHDT and CDR2 is YYEEEE in the germline V gene. This CDR3 spans 14 amino acids. V lost 0 bases, J lost 4 bases, and 10 bases lay in between. The CDR3 sequence: CASSLAKVGTEAFF. CDR3 coding DNA: TGTGCCAGCAGCTTGGCGAAGGTGGGCACTGAAGCTTTCTTT.

The rearrangement uses TRBV7-9 and TRBJ2-2; possible D gene TRBD2, 5 bases. This CDR3 is 15 amino acids long. Trimming removed 4 bases at V and 4 bases at J, with 13 bases between. CDR1 and CDR2 from the germline V gene are SEHNR and FQNEAQ (reference sequence). The CDR3 loop reads CASSYGQDFTGELFF. In nucleotides, the CDR3 is TGTGCCAGCAGCTACGGGCAGGACTTCACCGGGGAGCTGTTTTTT.

This chain uses TRBV3-1 (or the pseudogene TRBV3-2) with TRBJ2-7; 12 bases align to TRBD2. The CDR3 has 14 residues. Trimming at V came to 5 bases and at J to 7 bases, leaving 6 bases not matched to a gene. The germline V gene encodes CDR1 LGHDT and CDR2 YNNKEL (reference sequence). The CDR3 region is CASSVLAGGLEQYF. The CDR3 DNA reads TGTGCCAGCAGCGTACTAGCGGGGGGACTAGAGCAGTACTTC.

The gene calls are TRBV18 and TRBJ1-1, with D unresolved. The CDR3 has 14 amino acids. The germline V gene encodes CDR1 KGHSH and CDR2 LQKENI. The ends were cut back, 2 bases at V and 1 base at J, with 8 bases in the middle. The CDR3 bases are TGTGCCAGCTCACCAAACAGTGGGAACACTGAAGCTTTCTTT. This encodes CASSPNSGNTEAFF. Using reference TRBV18 and TRBJ1-1 for the parts outside the CDR3, the full variable domain is NAGVMQNPRHLVRRRGQEARLRCSPMKGHSHVYWYRQLPEEGLKFMVYLQKENIIDESGMPKERFSAEFPKEGPSILRIQQVVRGDSAAYFCASSPNSGNTEAFFGQGTRLTVV.

The rearrangement joins TRBV7-9 to TRBJ1-2; TRBD1 aligns across 8 bases. Germline CDR1 and CDR2: SEHNR and FQNEAQ (reference sequence). There are 16 residues in the CDR3. V dropped 5 bases and J dropped 5; count of bases not matched to a gene: 13. CDR3 loop: CASSPSLTGDMYGYTF. CDR3 bases: TGTGCCAGCAGCCCCTCTCTGACAGGGGATATGTATGGCTACACCTTC.

The chain combines TRBV4-3 with TRBJ1-2; D unclear. CDR1 LGHNA and CDR2 YSLEER come from the germline V gene. This CDR3 has 14 amino acids. V was pared by 0 bases and J by 7 bases, with 12 bases between. The CDR3 region is CASSQDLIGGGYTF. CDR3 DNA: TGCGCCAGCAGCCAAGATCTGATAGGAGGTGGCTACACCTTC.

The rearrangement links TRBV27 to TRBJ1-4, with a tentative D call TRBD1 (6 bases). Germline values: CDR1 MNHEY, CDR2 SMNVEV (reference sequence). The germline V and J ends were trimmed by 5 bases and 7 bases, with 17 bases remaining between them. The CDR3 consists of 15 residues. CDR3 amino acids: CASSPRGGLGEKLFF. The CDR3 nucleotides are TGTGCCAGCAGTCCCCGGGGGGGGCTTGGTGAAAAACTGTTTTTT.

This clone came up once. The chain uses TRBV4-1 and TRBJ2-1, with D possibly TRBD2 on 5 matching bases. The CDR3 totals 15 residues. Trimming stripped 5 bases from V and 3 bases from J, with 14 bases between. Germline values: CDR1 MGHRA, CDR2 YSYEKL. DNA of the CDR3: TGCGCCAGCAGCTTCCGGGAAAAAAACTACAATGAGCAGTTCTTC. Translating gives CASSFREKNYNEQFF.

The rearrangement joins TRBV6-5 to TRBJ1-6, with 7 bases lining up with TRBD1. Germline V CDR1 and CDR2: MNHEY, SVGAGI. This CDR3 spans 14 amino acids. Germline trimming cut 7 bases from V and 6 bases from J; bases unmatched to any gene: 6. The chain's CDR3 is CASILGTVNSPLHF. In DNA, the CDR3 is TGTGCCAGCATTCTAGGGACAGTTAATTCACCCCTCCACTTT.

The sample holds one count of this clone. This chain uses TRBV14 with TRBJ1-6; D is unresolved. CDR1 is SGHDN, CDR2 FVKESK, per germline. The CDR3 is made up of 14 amino acids. V gave up 1 base and J gave up 7 bases, with 8 bases separating them. In nucleotides, the CDR3 is TGTGCCAGCAGCCAAGGGAGGATGAATTCACCCCTCCACTTT. Residues: CASSQGRMNSPLHF.

The chain recombines TRBV9 with TRBJ2-1, with 11 bases matching TRBD2. V lost 4 bases to trimming and J lost 6 bases; unmatched junction nucleotides: 3. CDR1 is SGDLS and CDR2 is YYNGEE in the germline V gene. This CDR3 comprises 14 residues. CDR3 sequence (DNA): TGTGCCAGCAGCTTTAGCGGGGGGGCCAATGAGCAGTTCTTC. It yields the protein CASSFSGGANEQFF.

This sequence joins TRBV11-2 and TRBJ2-1, with D possibly TRBD1 on 6 matching bases. This CDR3 comprises 13 residues. Germline loops: CDR1 SGHAT, CDR2 FQNNGV. V lost 1 base and J 9 bases, leaving 10 bases between the germline ends. CDR3 amino acids: CASSLAQGSEQFF. The DNA for the CDR3 is TGTGCCAGCAGCTTAGCACAGGGAAGTGAGCAGTTCTTC.